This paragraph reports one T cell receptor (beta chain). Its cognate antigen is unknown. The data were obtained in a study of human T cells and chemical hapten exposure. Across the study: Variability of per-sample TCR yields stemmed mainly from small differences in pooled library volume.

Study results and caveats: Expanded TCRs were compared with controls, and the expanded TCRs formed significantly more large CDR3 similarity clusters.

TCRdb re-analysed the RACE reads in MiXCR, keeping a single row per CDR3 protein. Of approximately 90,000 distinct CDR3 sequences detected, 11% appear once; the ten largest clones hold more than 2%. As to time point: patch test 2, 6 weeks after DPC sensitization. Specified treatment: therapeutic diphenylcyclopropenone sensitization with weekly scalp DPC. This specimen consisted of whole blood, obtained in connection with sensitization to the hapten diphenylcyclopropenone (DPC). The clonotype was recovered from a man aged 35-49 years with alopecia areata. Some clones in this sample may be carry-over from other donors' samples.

The CDR3 loop reads CASRPGRAFLRGTDTQYF. The CDR3 DNA is TGTGCCAGCAGACCAGGGCGAGCGTTCCTCAGGGGCACAGATACGCAGTATTTT. V and J are TRBV7-9 and TRBJ2-3, with D perhaps matching TRBD1 (5 bases). The CDR3 loop spans 18 amino acids. Trimming removed 6 bases from V and 1 base from J, with 23 bases in between. Germline V gene lookup returns CDR1 SEHNR and CDR2 FQNEAQ (reference sequence).